What follows are 27 T cell receptor beta chains derived from one specimen sequenced in a study of T cell clonotyping in hematopoietic cell transplantation. Only in-frame clones appear in the TCRdb table, and some are missing; sequencing was by immunoSEQ multiplex PCR. The sample lists roughly 40,000 clones, about 95% seen once, with 0.75% to 1% in the top ten. Specimen: peripheral blood mononuclear cells. Receptors originate from a young man in good health. Some clones in this sample may be carry-over from other donors' samples.

V is TRBV5-4 and J is TRBJ2-7, with 12 positions matching TRBD1. V trimming: 2 bases; J trimming: 9 bases; junction bases outside the gene matches: 15. CDR1 is SGHNT and CDR2 is YYREEE in the germline V gene (reference sequence). The CDR3 extends over 17 amino acids. CDR3 residues: CASSLETPGQGARGQYF. The CDR3 coding sequence is TGTGCCAGCAGCTTAGAGACCCCGGGACAGGGGGCGCGAGGGCAGTACTTC. Full variable domain (missing parts from reference TRBV5-4 and TRBJ2-7): ETGVTQSPTHLIKTRGQQVTLRCSSQSGHNTVSWYQQALGQGPQFIFQYYREEENGRGNFPPRFSGLQFPNYSSELNVNALELDDSALYLCASSLETPGQGARGQYFGPGTRLTVT.

The rearrangement joins TRBV5-4 to TRBJ2-1; D is ambiguous. Trimming stripped 2 bases from V and 6 bases from J, with 12 bases between. Germline V gene sequence: CDR1 SGHNT, CDR2 YYREEE (reference sequence). The CDR3 sequence is 14 residues long. In DNA form, the CDR3 reads TGTGCCAGCAGCTTTGGTGCGACCCCCAATGAGCAGTTCTTC. Translated, it gives CASSFGATPNEQFF.

The CDR3 coding sequence is TGTGCCAGCAGTGATTGGGTGGCAGGGAAGGGCGGGGAGCTGTTTTTT. Translation: CASSDWVAGKGGELFF. The rearrangement uses TRBV6-1 and TRBJ2-2, with D maybe TRBD1 (5 bases). Looked up from germline, CDR1 is MNHNS and CDR2 is SASEGT. Trimming pared 3 bases from V and 7 bases from J, leaving 18 bases between. This CDR3 spans 16 amino acids.

The chain couples TRBV2 to TRBJ2-4, with D perhaps matching TRBD1 (6 bases). The length of the CDR3 is 17 residues. Germline CDR1 SNHLY, CDR2 FYNNEI. With 9 bases removed from V and 1 base from J, the gap between germline ends came to 22 bases. The DNA for the CDR3 is TGTGCCAGGCCGGGACAAATGTTTTTTCGGGCCAAAAACATTCAGTACTTC. It yields the protein CARPGQMFFRAKNIQYF. The full variable domain, in which reference TRBV2 and TRBJ2-4 provide the parts outside the CDR3, is EPEVTQTPSHQVTQMGQEVILRCVPISNHLYFYWYRQILGQKVEFLVSFYNNEISEKSEIFDDQFSVERPDGSNFTLKIRSTKLEDSAMYFCARPGQMFFRAKNIQYFGAGTRLSVL.

The chain joins TRBV2 to TRBJ2-5, with TRBD1 matching 11 bases. Per germline, CDR1 SNHLY and CDR2 FYNNEI. This CDR3 spans 14 amino acids. V was clipped by 6 bases and J by 3 bases; unmatched bases: 3. The CDR3 region has the DNA TGTGCCAGCAGCCGGACAGGGGGCAAAGAGACCCAGTACTTC. Translated, it gives CASSRTGGKETQYF.

This clone is a singleton in its sample. V usage is TRBV14 and J usage is TRBJ1-2; maybe TRBD1 (5 bases). CDR1 is SGHDN and CDR2 is FVKESK in the germline V gene. The CDR3 totals 14 residues. Trimming removed 4 bases from V and 8 bases from J, with 17 bases in between. CDR3 sequence reads: CASSLVPGAGGYTF. CDR3 nucleotides: TGTGCCAGCAGCCTGGTCCCCGGGGCTGGAGGCTACACCTTC.

The chain's CDR3 is CASSASTDILMDYTF. Written as DNA, the CDR3 is TGTGCCAGCAGCGCCTCGACGGATATTCTTATGGACTACACCTTC. The chain couples TRBV9 to TRBJ1-2; D remains unclear. CDR1 is SGDLS, CDR2 YYNGEE, per germline. V was pared by 3 bases and J by 10 bases, with 22 bases between. This CDR3 is built from 15 residues.

The V and J genes are TRBV6-4 and TRBJ2-2, with D possibly matching TRBD1 (7 bases). CDR1 is MRHNA, CDR2 SNTAGT, per germline. This CDR3 has 15 residues. V lost 3 bases and J lost 4, with 12 bases in between. The CDR3 spells CASSETGDSTGELFF. The CDR3 coding sequence is TGTGCCAGCAGTGAAACGGGGGACAGCACCGGGGAGCTGTTTTTT.

The CDR3 coding sequence is TGTGCCAGCAGAGAGCAGGGGAACACTGAAGCTTTCTTT. Translating gives CASREQGNTEAFF. The rearrangement links TRBV6-5 to TRBJ1-1; the D gene is possibly TRBD1 (5 bases). V shed 6 bases and J shed 1 base, with 9 bases lying between them. The germline V gene encodes CDR1 MNHEY and CDR2 SVGAGI. This CDR3 comprises 13 residues.

The V call is TRBV19, the J call TRBJ1-1; D gene uncertain. The CDR3 runs 14 residues. Per germline, CDR1 LNHDA and CDR2 SQIVND (reference sequence). V was cut by 6 bases and J by 1 base, with 12 bases left in between. Here the CDR3 reads CASRPADGNTEAFF. CDR3 bases: TGTGCCAGTAGACCCGCGGACGGGAACACTGAAGCTTTCTTT.

Here the CDR3 reads CASSMDRLAKNIQYF. DNA of the CDR3: TGTGCCAGTAGTATGGATCGGTTGGCCAAAAACATTCAGTACTTC. This chain links TRBV19 with TRBJ2-4; D remains ambiguous. Germline V gene data show CDR1 as LNHDA and CDR2 as SQIVND (reference sequence). Trimming removed 3 bases at V and 1 base at J, with 10 bases between. The CDR3 loop spans 15 amino acids.

The rearrangement uses TRBV19 and TRBJ1-1; D may be TRBD1 (6 bases). V was cut by 7 bases and J by 1 base, with 13 bases left in between. Germline loops: CDR1 LNHDA, CDR2 SQIVND (reference sequence). The CDR3 is 14 residues long. The CDR3 protein is CASKPGQPNTEAFF. The CDR3 nucleotides are TGTGCCAGTAAACCAGGACAGCCGAACACTGAAGCTTTCTTT.

The chain carries TRBV7-9 and TRBJ1-5; 7 bases align to TRBD1. Germline CDR1 and CDR2: SEHNR and FQNEAQ (reference sequence). The CDR3 loop spans 17 amino acids. J gave up 6 bases and V 5 bases, and 16 bases lay outside the gene matches. CDR3 amino acids: CASSDRQGKSLGQPQHF. CDR3 sequence (DNA): TGTGCCAGCAGCGACAGACAGGGAAAGTCGTTGGGTCAGCCCCAGCATTTT.

The gene calls are TRBV6-6 and TRBJ2-7; perhaps TRBD2 as D (6 bases). Germline V gene sequence: CDR1 MNHNY, CDR2 SVGAGI (reference sequence). The CDR3 loop spans 13 amino acids. The V and J ends lost 4 bases and 4 bases respectively, with 11 bases between them. CDR3 residues: CASSFAGLYEQYF. CDR3 coding DNA: TGTGCCAGCAGTTTTGCAGGACTATACGAGCAGTACTTC.

The CDR3 loop reads CAISLDRAVGNTIYF. The CDR3 coding sequence is TGTGCCATCAGTCTGGACAGGGCGGTTGGAAACACCATATATTTT. The chain uses TRBV10-3 and TRBJ1-3; TRBD1 agrees at 8 bases. Germline-derived CDR1 and CDR2 are ENHRY and SYGVKD. V lost 5 bases and J lost 3; bases outside the gene matches: 6. The CDR3 is made up of 15 amino acids.

Remarks on this clone: This CDR3 is also generated by other DNA sequences in the sample. This chain connects TRBV6-1 to TRBJ2-7; D may be TRBD1 or TRBD2 (5 bases each). Per the germline V gene, CDR1 is MNHNS and CDR2 is SASEGT. There are 14 residues in the CDR3. Trimming left V 4 bases short and J 1 base short, with 11 bases between. This CDR3 is CASSGRGASYEQYF. For the CDR3, the DNA is TGTGCCAGCAGTGGGCGAGGGGCTTCCTACGAGCAGTACTTC.

The V call is TRBV19, the J call TRBJ2-5, with unresolved D. The V gene lost 8 bases and the J gene lost 4 bases, with 17 bases spanning the gap. There are 14 residues in the CDR3. CDR1 and CDR2 (germline): LNHDA, SQIVND (reference sequence). CDR3 coding DNA: TGTGCCAGTTCCCCCGGCCTTCGCGTAGAGACCCAGTACTTC. Protein product: CASSPGLRVETQYF.

The chain links TRBV29-1 to TRBJ1-3; a weak D match, TRBD1 (5 bases). Trimming removed 4 bases at V and 1 base at J, with 8 bases between. Germline loops: CDR1 SQVTM, CDR2 ANQGSEA. This CDR3 comprises 13 residues. The CDR3 bases are TGCAGCGTTGTTAGACAGTCTGGAAACACCATATATTTT. Residues: CSVVRQSGNTIYF.

The chain joins TRBV4-2 to TRBJ2-7, with D possibly matching TRBD1 (5 bases). Trimming stripped 0 bases from V and 1 base from J, with 13 bases between. This CDR3 comprises 16 residues. The germline V gene has CDR1 LGHNA and CDR2 YNFKEQ. DNA for the CDR3: TGTGCCAGCAGCCAAGAAGGGGCGGAACCTTCCTACGAGCAGTACTTC. The encoded protein is CASSQEGAEPSYEQYF.

The chain is built from TRBV6-5 and TRBJ2-3, with 7 bases matching TRBD2. Germline V gene lookup returns CDR1 MNHEY and CDR2 SVGAGI. This CDR3 has 14 residues. The ends lost 1 base at V and 4 bases at J; junction bases unmatched: 2. This CDR3 reads CASSYLLASDTQYF. The CDR3 nucleotides are TGTGCCAGCAGTTACTTACTAGCGTCAGATACGCAGTATTTT.

V usage is TRBV11-2 and J usage is TRBJ1-1; D is unclear. CDR3 length: 17 residues. Between the trimmed V and J ends, which lost 6 bases and 0 bases, there was a span of 20 bases. Germline CDR1 SGHAT, CDR2 FQNNGV. The CDR3, as DNA: TGTGCCAGCAGACCCAGCGAGGGCACTATATTGAACACTGAAGCTTTCTTT. Its protein product is CASRPSEGTILNTEAFF.

This rearrangement joins TRBV6-1 to TRBJ2-3; perhaps TRBD2 as D (5 bases). Germline CDR1 and CDR2: MNHNS and SASEGT. CDR3 length equals 13 residues. The ends were cut back, 10 bases at V and 0 bases at J, with 11 bases in the middle. The CDR3 sequence is CATGLASTDTQYF. CDR3 coding DNA: TGTGCCACCGGACTGGCAAGCACAGATACGCAGTATTTT.

The chain combines TRBV7-9 with TRBJ1-1; 9 bases line up with TRBD1. This CDR3 is built from 17 residues. Germline V gene sequence: CDR1 SEHNR, CDR2 FQNEAQ (reference sequence). J was trimmed by 6 bases and V by 5 bases; bases with no gene match: 16. DNA for the CDR3: TGTGCCAGCAGCCCGCGGCTAGTGGGACAGGGTTTTTCTGAAGCTTTCTTT. Amino acid sequence: CASSPRLVGQGFSEAFF.

The gene calls are TRBV21-1 and TRBJ1-5. TRBV21-1 is listed as a pseudogene. The CDR3 is 19 residues long. CDR3: CASSQSLRSGGSGNQPQHF. In nucleotides, the CDR3 is TGTGCCAGCAGCCAGAGTCTCCGCAGCGGGGGGAGCGGCAATCAGCCCCAGCATTTT.

This rearrangement joins TRBV6-5 to TRBJ2-5; TRBD2 matches at 11 bases. Trimming removed 0 bases from V and 1 base from J; junction bases left unmatched: 1. The length of the CDR3 is 16 residues. Germline V gene sequence: CDR1 MNHEY, CDR2 SVGAGI. The DNA of the CDR3 is TGTGCCAGCAGTTACTCGGGGACTAGCGGCCAAGAGACCCAGTACTTC. Translation: CASSYSGTSGQETQYF.

The gene calls are TRBV11-2 and TRBJ1-3; no reliable D call. Trimming stripped 0 bases from V and 0 bases from J, with 9 bases between. The CDR3 is 16 residues long. CDR1 is SGHAT and CDR2 is FQNNGV in the germline V gene. The CDR3 DNA reads TGTGCCAGCAGCTTAGATACTGGCCACTCTGGAAACACCATATATTTT. The encoded protein is CASSLDTGHSGNTIYF. Full variable domain (outside the CDR3, taken from reference TRBV11-2 and TRBJ1-3): EAGVAQSPRYKIIEKRQSVAFWCNPISGHATLYWYQQILGQGPKLLIQFQNNGVVDDSQLPKDRFSAERLKGVDSTLKIQPAKLEDSAVYLCASSLDTGHSGNTIYFGEGSWLTVV.

This chain uses TRBV27 with TRBJ1-2; 9 bases are shared with TRBD1. Trimming took 5 bases from V and 5 from J; bases not matched to a gene: 6. CDR1 MNHEY and CDR2 SMNVEV come from the germline V gene (reference sequence). This CDR3 has 14 residues. The CDR3 nucleotides read TGTGCCAGCAGTCCGGGACAGGGAGGGTATGGCTACACCTTC. Residues: CASSPGQGGYGYTF.